This T cell receptor beta chain was documented in a study of T-cell memory formation after mild COVID-19. Findings and limits, study-wide: Proof of SARS-CoV-2 specificity was absent for the second-wave clones that crested on day 37. The study found balanced CD4/CD8 in clones contracting day 15 to 85 and a CD4+ lean in later expanders. CD4+ contracting clones lay mainly in CM and EM, CD8+ ones in EMRA. Some clones that responded were present in memory (sampled pre-infection), which suggests cross-reactive memory joined.

V was clipped by 3 bases and J by 0 bases; unmatched bases: 7. This CDR3 is built from 17 residues. CDR1 SGHDT and CDR2 YYEEEE come from the germline V gene. TCRdb used MiXCR to reprocess the 5' RACE reads, holding one entry per CDR3 protein. The sample holds 350,000 to 500,000 distinct CDR3 sequences, roughly 17% seen once. Points on this clonotype: No antigen is known for it.

This clonotype was sampled from a man in his late teens or twenties who had mild COVID-19 (a few samples of this study predate the infection). Cell type and time point are not known. Sequencing input: PBMCs or a T cell subset sorted from them (not recorded which). V and J are TRBV5-6 and TRBJ2-3; 10 bases are shared with TRBD2. CDR3 in DNA: TGTGCCAGCAGCTGGAGCGGGGGGGCGTTAAGCACAGATACGCAGTATTTT. It translates to CASSWSGGALSTDTQYF.